The 6 T cell receptor beta chains presented below share a single source sample, sequenced in a study of blood T cells in healthy people across ages. Sample-barcoded 5' priming and a J-beta primer mix drove a second PCR of roughly 7 to 11 cycles. MiXCR, run by TCRdb on the 5' RACE reads, gives a single entry per CDR3 protein. The repertoire holds some 1,500,000 distinct CDR3 sequences, with 35% to 45% as singletons. The sequenced material came from blood. These receptor sequences come from a woman younger than 35 in good health.

This chain links TRBV7-2 with TRBJ2-5; 8 bases fit TRBD2. J was trimmed by 3 bases and V by 3 bases; bases with no gene match: 6. Germline CDR1 SGHTA, CDR2 FQGNSA. The CDR3 has 15 residues. The CDR3 sequence: CASSFHGGDEETQYF. The CDR3 coding sequence is TGTGCCAGCAGCTTTCACGGGGGGGACGAAGAGACCCAGTACTTC.

The genes are TRBV11-2 and TRBJ1-6, with unresolved D. Trimming removed 1 base at V and 7 bases at J, with 11 bases between. The CDR3 spans 15 residues. Germline CDR1 reads SGHAT; CDR2 reads FQNNGV. In DNA form, the CDR3 reads TGTGCCAGCAGCTTAGTTCCCATATTCAATTCACCCCTCCACTTT. As protein: CASSLVPIFNSPLHF.

This chain joins TRBV9 and TRBJ2-7; the D call may be TRBD1 or TRBD2 (5 bases each). The ends were cut back, 2 bases at V and 3 bases at J, with 15 bases in the middle. This CDR3 contains 15 residues. The germline gives CDR1 SGDLS, CDR2 YYNGEE. The CDR3: CASSVRDGVYYEQYF. CDR3 in DNA: TGTGCCAGCAGCGTCCGGGACGGCGTTTACTACGAGCAGTACTTC. The entire variable domain, with the rest obtained from reference TRBV9 and TRBJ2-7, is as follows: DSGVTQTPKHLITATGQRVTLRCSPRSGDLSVYWYQQSLDQGLQFLIQYYNGEERAKGNILERFSAQQFPDLHSELNLSSLELGDSALYFCASSVRDGVYYEQYFGPGTRLTVT.

The chain links TRBV7-2 to TRBJ2-3; 7 positions agree with TRBD2. Germline assignment: CDR1 SGHTA and CDR2 FQGNSA. The CDR3 is made up of 15 amino acids. The ends lost 1 base at V and 3 bases at J; junction bases unmatched: 4. The CDR3 sequence is CASSLDASGTDTQYF. The DNA for the CDR3 is TGTGCCAGCAGCTTAGATGCTAGCGGAACAGATACGCAGTATTTT.

The table lists this clonotype with a few counts. The chain joins TRBV21-1 to TRBJ2-7; TRBD2, the table's D call, was not compared with the DNA. TRBV21-1 represents a pseudogene. The CDR3 is 17 amino acids. The DNA for the CDR3 is TGTGCCAGCAGCAAAGAAGAGAAGCGGGTTGACTCCTACGAGCAGTACTTC. Translating gives CASSKEEKRVDSYEQYF.

This clonotype was seen repeatedly, ten times or more. The chain uses TRBV29-1 and TRBJ2-5; the D call may be TRBD1 or TRBD2 (5 bases each). Looked up from germline, CDR1 is SQVTM and CDR2 is ANQGSEA. The CDR3 runs 14 residues. Trimming pared 5 bases from V and 2 bases from J, leaving 15 bases between. The CDR3 here is CSVPGEGIQETQYF. The CDR3 DNA reads as TGCAGCGTTCCCGGTGAGGGGATACAAGAGACCCAGTACTTC.